The 21 T cell receptor beta chains below all came from one sample that was sequenced in a study of blood T cell repertoires in COVID-19. Profiling relied on immunoSEQ multiplex PCR, and the TCRdb table lists in-frame clones only, not all of them. The table includes some 74,000 clones, approximately 88% detected once. Sequenced sample: peripheral blood. The source is a woman older than 75 with acute or convalescent COVID-19.

This clone turned up a few times. This sequence joins TRBV19 and TRBJ1-5; D is unresolved. V was cut by 4 bases and J by 9 bases, with 10 bases left in between. This CDR3 contains 12 residues. In germline, CDR1 is LNHDA, CDR2 SQIVND (reference sequence). The CDR3 loop reads CASSTDTLPQHF. The CDR3 DNA follows: TGTGCCAGTAGTACTGATACTCTGCCCCAGCATTTT.

The chain joins TRBV7-9 to TRBJ2-1; TRBD2 matches at 10 bases. Trimming removed 4 bases from V and 4 bases from J; junction bases left unmatched: 4. The CDR3 is 15 residues long. Germline assignment: CDR1 SEHNR and CDR2 FQNEAQ (reference sequence). CDR3 sequence (DNA): TGTGCCAGCAGCTCTTTAGCGGGAGGTTACAATGAGCAGTTCTTC. Translating gives CASSSLAGGYNEQFF.

The chain is built from TRBV18 and TRBJ1-1, with D perhaps TRBD1 (6 bases). The V and J ends lost 6 bases and 5 bases respectively, with 16 bases between them. Germline V gene data show CDR1 as KGHSH and CDR2 as LQKENI. The CDR3 is 14 residues long. CDR3 loop: CASSLGGVTTEAFF. For the CDR3, the DNA is TGTGCCAGCTCCCTAGGGGGGGTTACGACTGAAGCTTTCTTT.

The V and J genes are TRBV6-2 or TRBV6-3 and TRBJ2-7; 9 nucleotides agree with TRBD1. Germline lookup yields CDR1 MNHEY and CDR2 SVGEGT. V shed 6 bases and J 4 bases; nucleotides not matched to a gene: 10. This CDR3 comprises 15 residues. CDR3 loop: CASRPAGTGTYEQYF. The CDR3, as DNA: TGTGCCAGCAGACCTGCCGGGACAGGGACATACGAGCAGTACTTC.

The V call is TRBV6-1, the J call TRBJ2-7; TRBD1 is a possible D gene (6 bases). The CDR3 has 13 amino acids. CDR1 is MNHNS and CDR2 is SASEGT in the germline V gene. Trimming removed 7 bases from V and 2 bases from J, with 12 bases in between. The CDR3 region is CASTRDTTYEQYF. DNA for the CDR3: TGTGCCAGCACTCGGGACACCACCTACGAGCAGTACTTC.

The chain recombines TRBV2 with TRBJ2-1; 11 bases are shared with TRBD2. The CDR3 consists of 15 residues. J gave up 7 bases and V 8 bases, and 10 bases lay outside the gene matches. In germline, CDR1 is SNHLY, CDR2 FYNNEI. CDR3 nucleotide sequence: TGTGCCAGCGCCTTACTAGCGGGAGCTGGGAATGAGCAGTTCTTC. This encodes CASALLAGAGNEQFF.

The chain couples TRBV2 to TRBJ2-3; 8 bases line up with TRBD1. V dropped 4 bases and J dropped 6; count of bases not matched to a gene: 0. Germline CDR1 SNHLY, CDR2 FYNNEI. This CDR3 contains 12 residues. This chain's CDR3 is CASSGQGDTQYF. In nucleotides, the CDR3 is TGTGCCAGCAGTGGACAGGGGGATACGCAGTATTTT.

The chain's CDR3 is CATSRGGAGGGYTF. In nucleotides, the CDR3 is TGTGCCACCAGCAGAGGCGGGGCGGGGGGTGGCTACACCTTC. This chain joins TRBV15 and TRBJ1-2; D is perhaps TRBD1 (5 bases). Germline loops: CDR1 LNHNV, CDR2 YYDKDF (reference sequence). This CDR3 comprises 14 residues. Deletions cut 1 base from V and 7 bases from J, with 13 bases between. Combining the CDR3 with reference TRBV15 and TRBJ1-2 gives the whole variable domain DAMVIQNPRYQVTQFGKPVTLSCSQTLNHNVMYWYQQKSSQAPKLLFHYYDKDFNNEADTPDNFQSRRPNTSFCFLDIRSPGLGDTAMYLCATSRGGAGGGYTFGSGTRLTVV.

V gene TRBV9 combines with J gene TRBJ2-7; a possible D gene is TRBD2 (5 bases). Germline V gene lookup returns CDR1 SGDLS and CDR2 YYNGEE. The CDR3 consists of 15 residues. Between the trimmed V and J ends, which lost 0 bases and 4 bases, there was a span of 14 bases. The CDR3 spells CASSVGVGPGYEQYF. CDR3 in DNA: TGTGCCAGCAGCGTAGGGGTAGGGCCGGGGTACGAGCAGTACTTC.

The chain has TRBV19 and TRBJ2-5, with D unclear. Per the germline V gene, CDR1 is LNHDA and CDR2 is SQIVND (reference sequence). V gave up 5 bases and J gave up 2 bases, with 9 bases separating them. CDR3 length: 13 residues. This chain's CDR3 is CASSFRFQETQYF. The CDR3 DNA is TGTGCCAGTAGTTTCCGGTTTCAAGAGACCCAGTACTTC.

CDR3 DNA: TGTGCCAGCAGTGTTGGAGGGGCCAAAAACATTCAGTACTTC. Protein sequence: CASSVGGAKNIQYF. This chain uses TRBV2 with TRBJ2-4; weak D call: TRBD2 (6 bases). Per germline, CDR1 SNHLY and CDR2 FYNNEI. This CDR3 spans 14 amino acids. The V end was cut by 4 bases, the J end by 1 base, with 8 bases between.

The chain couples TRBV19 to TRBJ2-3; 8 bases are shared with TRBD2. The J segment lost 1 base and the V segment lost 5 bases, leaving 5 bases of the junction unmatched. Germline assignment: CDR1 LNHDA and CDR2 SQIVND (reference sequence). The CDR3 contains 15 residues. CDR3 bases: TGTGCCAGTAGTTCGGGAGGGATGGGCACAGATACGCAGTATTTT. Translating it yields CASSSGGMGTDTQYF.

This clone has just one count. V is TRBV19 and J is TRBJ2-1, with TRBD1 as a possible D gene (6 bases). The CDR3 has 16 amino acids. Trimming removed 5 bases from V and 6 bases from J, with 20 bases in between. Germline loops: CDR1 LNHDA, CDR2 SQIVND (reference sequence). In DNA form, the CDR3 reads TGTGCCAGTAGTTTTTTCGTAACTAGGGGGTCCAATGAGCAGTTCTTC. Amino acid sequence: CASSFFVTRGSNEQFF. Drawing the rest from reference TRBV19 and TRBJ2-1, the complete variable domain is DGGITQSPKYLFRKEGQNVTLSCEQNLNHDAMYWYRQDPGQGLRLIYYSQIVNDFQKGDIAEGYSVSREKKESFPLTVTSAQKNPTAFYLCASSFFVTRGSNEQFFGPGTRLTVL.

The rearrangement uses TRBV20-1 and TRBJ2-5; D possibly corresponds to TRBD1 (5 bases). Germline V gives CDR1 DFQATT, CDR2 SNEGSKA (reference sequence). V lost 3 bases and J lost 5, with 16 bases in between. The CDR3 covers 14 residues. The CDR3 loop reads CSASKTRAAETQYF. CDR3 sequence (DNA): TGCAGTGCTAGTAAAACCAGGGCTGCGGAGACCCAGTACTTC.

A word on this clone: At one of its ends the junction is not consistent with the germline gene, which may arise from a read error. The chain joins TRBV7-2 to TRBJ2-7, with D possibly matching TRBD2 (5 bases). The CDR3 spans 13 residues. The germline gives CDR1 SGHTA, CDR2 FQGNSA. The CDR3 here is CASLPDFSSEQYF. The CDR3 nucleotides are TGTGCCAGCCTGCCGGACTTCTCCTCCGAGCAGTACTTC.

The chain combines TRBV19 with TRBJ2-2, with D possibly matching TRBD1 (5 bases). CDR3 length: 16 residues. Trimming took 1 base from V and 2 from J, leaving 11 bases between them. Germline V gene data show CDR1 as LNHDA and CDR2 as SQIVND (reference sequence). The DNA of the CDR3 is TGTGCCAGTAGTATAGGGCCCGACAGTAACACCGGGGAGCTGTTTTTT. Translation: CASSIGPDSNTGELFF. Full variable domain (outside the CDR3, taken from reference TRBV19 and TRBJ2-2): DGGITQSPKYLFRKEGQNVTLSCEQNLNHDAMYWYRQDPGQGLRLIYYSQIVNDFQKGDIAEGYSVSREKKESFPLTVTSAQKNPTAFYLCASSIGPDSNTGELFFGEGSRLTVL.

J is TRBJ1-5 and V is TRBV19; 7 bases line up with TRBD1. The V and J ends lost 2 bases and 7 bases, in that order; junction bases with no gene match: 8. The CDR3 has 15 residues. Germline lookup yields CDR1 LNHDA and CDR2 SQIVND (reference sequence). CDR3 protein: CASSIRQGVQQPQHF. In DNA, the CDR3 is TGTGCCAGTAGTATAAGACAGGGAGTTCAACAGCCCCAGCATTTT.

By share, this clone ranks as medium-sized. The genes are TRBV6-2 or TRBV6-3 and TRBJ2-7, with D maybe TRBD1 (6 bases). The CDR3 is 20 amino acids. Germline assignment: CDR1 MNHEY and CDR2 SVGEGT. The V gene lost 0 bases and the J gene lost 4 bases, with 28 bases spanning the gap. The chain's CDR3 is CASSYSWMGRGRPLGYEQYF. In DNA form, the CDR3 reads TGTGCCAGCAGTTACTCTTGGATGGGCAGGGGAAGGCCCCTAGGGTACGAGCAGTACTTC.

CDR3 coding DNA: TGCGCCAGCAGGTTCCCCCCTTCAGATACGCAGTATTTT. Amino acid sequence: CASRFPPSDTQYF. V gene TRBV5-1 combines with J gene TRBJ2-3; no clear D. V lost 5 bases, J lost 4 bases, and 11 bases lay in between. Per the germline V gene, CDR1 is SGHRS and CDR2 is YFSETQ. The CDR3 extends over 13 amino acids. The variable domain in full, completed from reference TRBV5-1 and TRBJ2-3, reads KAGVTQTPRYLIKTRGQQVTLSCSPISGHRSVSWYQQTPGQGLQFLFEYFSETQRNKGNFPGRFSGRQFSNSRSEMNVSTLELGDSALYLCASRFPPSDTQYFGPGTRLTVL.

The chain recombines TRBV5-1 with TRBJ2-5, with a tentative D call TRBD1 (6 bases). CDR3 length equals 15 residues. Germline assignment: CDR1 SGHRS and CDR2 YFSETQ. V shed 4 bases and J shed 1 base, with 14 bases lying between them. This chain's CDR3 is CASSVQGDSQETQYF. In DNA form, the CDR3 reads TGCGCCAGCAGCGTACAGGGAGATTCCCAAGAGACCCAGTACTTC. Full variable domain (rest looked up from reference TRBV5-1 and TRBJ2-5): KAGVTQTPRYLIKTRGQQVTLSCSPISGHRSVSWYQQTPGQGLQFLFEYFSETQRNKGNFPGRFSGRQFSNSRSEMNVSTLELGDSALYLCASSVQGDSQETQYFGPGTRLLVL.

The J gene is TRBJ1-3, the V gene TRBV11-2, with 7 bases matching TRBD1. The V gene's germline CDR1 is SGHAT and CDR2 FQNNGV. This CDR3 region has 14 residues. V dropped 5 bases and J dropped 4; count of bases not matched to a gene: 5. CDR3 sequence reads: CASSLSGQGNTIYF. The CDR3 DNA follows: TGTGCCAGCAGCCTCTCGGGACAGGGAAACACCATATATTTT.